This TCR beta chain was retrieved from a study of Ad26.COV2.S vaccination and SARS-CoV-2 variants. Profiling relied on immunoSEQ multiplex PCR, and the TCRdb table lists in-frame clones only, not all of them. The repertoire holds approximately 340,000 clones, 80% to 90% seen once, with around 3% in the top ten. The length of the CDR3 is 18 residues. Treatment specified: 19 received Ad26.COV2.S at low or high dose, single or two shots; about 5 received placebo; per-sample allocation not given. Samples analyzed were those drawn on day 63 after the first vaccine or placebo injection. The receptor was derived from a person between 18 and 60 years old who received the Ad26.COV2.S COVID-19 vaccine or a placebo. The sequencing here drew on peripheral blood, taken in a trial of Ad26.COV2.S vaccine versus placebo. The V and J genes are TRBV21-1 and TRBJ1-3. TRBV21-1 is a recognized pseudogene. The CDR3: CASIPRSPVGSSGNTIYF. CDR3 DNA: TGTGCCAGCATCCCCCGATCACCGGTCGGGAGCTCTGGAAACACCATATATTTT.